This TCR beta chain was captured in a study of T cells expressing NK-cell markers. Looked up from germline, CDR1 is MRHNA and CDR2 is SNTAGT. The CDR3 is made up of 13 amino acids. For each CDR3 protein, TCRdb gives one entry from its re-call of the 5' RACE reads, without DNA. The sample spans about 150,000 distinct CDR3 sequences; the ten largest clones claim roughly 21%. The chain has TRBV6-4 and TRBJ1-2; TCRdb gives TRBD1 as the D gene, but with no DNA this cannot be confirmed. The sample taken for sequencing was blood T cells: a sorted CD56 or NKG2C T cell subset, CD4+ or CD8+ T cells, or bulk PBMC T cells (not recorded which). The TCR originated in a man aged 18-75 years in good health. This CDR3 reads CASRRTGDYGYTF.